Listed below are T cell receptor beta chains from one sample, sequenced in a study of blood T cell repertoires in COVID-19. Sequenced by immunoSEQ multiplex PCR; TCRdb stores in-frame clones only, minus some. Among about 110,000 clones listed, 84% were seen once. The sample was peripheral blood. The receptors stem from an elderly woman with active or convalescent COVID-19. The CDR3 runs from the conserved cysteine through the conserved F or W. The D gene is left open where the match is weak. Clone sizes are given selectively: once, few, many, or a class where the clone is expanded.

cdr3_aa | cdr3_nt | d_call | v_call | clone_size | j_call
CASRRQGGNYGYTF | TGTGCCTCCCGGAGGCAGGGAGGTAACTATGGCTACACCTTC | NA | TRBV28 | NA | TRBJ1-2
CASSPFQEGTEAFF | TGTGCCAGCTCACCATTCCAGGAGGGCACTGAAGCTTTCTTT | NA | TRBV18 | NA | TRBJ1-1
CASRTGTSNNEQFF | TGTGCCAGTAGGACAGGGACGAGCAACAATGAGCAGTTCTTC | TRBD1 | TRBV19 | NA | TRBJ2-1
CASSSRDSQETQYF | TGTGCCAGCAGCTCCCGGGACAGCCAAGAGACCCAGTACTTC | TRBD1 | TRBV11-3 | NA | TRBJ2-5
CASSLFQNTEAFF | TGTGCCAGCAGTTTGTTTCAGAACACTGAAGCTTTCTTT | NA | TRBV12-3/TRBV12-4 | NA | TRBJ1-1
CASTAGEPGETQYF | TGTGCCAGCACGGCGGGAGAACCAGGGGAGACCCAGTACTTC | TRBD2 | TRBV9 | NA | TRBJ2-5
CASSMDRGIGYTF | TGTGCCAGCAGTATGGACAGGGGAATTGGCTACACCTTC | TRBD1 | TRBV12-3/TRBV12-4 | NA | TRBJ1-2
CASSQTIGFLVAEQYF | TGTGCCAGCAGCCAAACTATTGGGTTTTTGGTCGCCGAGCAGTACTTC | NA | TRBV3-1/TRBV3-2 | NA | TRBJ2-7
CASSKGQAQETQYF | TGTGCCAGTAGTAAGGGACAGGCTCAAGAGACCCAGTACTTC | TRBD1 | TRBV19 | NA | TRBJ2-5
CASSQGGQPQHF | TGTGCCAGCAGCCAAGGGGGCCAGCCCCAGCATTTT | NA | TRBV3-1/TRBV3-2 | NA | TRBJ1-5
CASSYTRAEAFF | TGTGCCAGCAGTTACACCCGGGCTGAAGCTTTCTTT | NA | TRBV6-6 | NA | TRBJ1-1
CAWSVGGEKLFF | TGTGCCTGGAGTGTCGGCGGGGAAAAACTGTTTTTT | NA | TRBV30 | NA | TRBJ1-4
CASSLSNLANYGYTF | TGCGCCAGCAGCTTGTCTAACCTAGCTAACTATGGCTACACCTTC | NA | TRBV5-1 | NA | TRBJ1-2
CASSPWTGDNEQFF | TGTGCCAGCAGCCCCTGGACAGGGGACAATGAGCAGTTCTTC | TRBD1 | TRBV14 | NA | TRBJ2-1
CASSTGDTQYF | TGTGCCAGTTCGACTGGGGATACGCAGTATTTT | NA | TRBV19 | NA | TRBJ2-3
CASSFTGGTWLGYTF | TGTGCCAGCAGCTTTACAGGGGGGACGTGGTTGGGCTACACCTTC | TRBD1 | TRBV7-9 | NA | TRBJ1-2
CAISEFGPGGSNEQYF | TGTGCCATCAGTGAGTTCGGGCCGGGGGGCTCTAACGAGCAGTACTTC | NA | TRBV10-3 | NA | TRBJ2-7
CASSLGAGEKLFF | TGTGCCAGCAGTTTGGGGGCCGGTGAAAAACTGTTTTTT | NA | TRBV12-3/TRBV12-4 | few | TRBJ1-4
CASSGGAASSQNIQYF | TGTGCCAGCAGCGGGGGGGCAGCTAGCTCTCAAAACATTCAGTACTTC | NA | TRBV5-8 | NA | TRBJ2-4
CASRRTGYSNQPQHF | TGTGCCAGCAGGCGGACAGGTTATAGCAATCAGCCCCAGCATTTT | TRBD1 | TRBV28 | NA | TRBJ1-5
CASSLDGQVYNEQFF | TGTGCCAGCAGTTTAGACGGACAGGTCTACAATGAGCAGTTCTTC | TRBD1 | TRBV28 | NA | TRBJ2-1
CASSFQSGRVFPEQYF | TGTGCCAGCAGTTTCCAGAGCGGGAGGGTTTTCCCCGAGCAGTACTTC | TRBD2 | TRBV28 | NA | TRBJ2-7
CASSLLSLTGGEKLFF | TGTGCCAGCAGCCTACTATCCCTGACAGGGGGAGAAAAACTGTTTTTT | TRBD1 | TRBV7-9 | once | TRBJ1-4
CASSPRGGVNTGELFF | TGTGCCAGCTCACCAAGGGGCGGGGTCAACACCGGGGAGCTGTTTTTT | NA | TRBV18 | NA | TRBJ2-2
CASSSGTPRLDGYTF | TGCGCCAGCAGCTCCGGGACACCTCGACTTGATGGCTACACCTTC | NA | TRBV5-1 | NA | TRBJ1-2
CASSLAWPGQFHEQYF | TGTGCCAGCAGCTTAGCCTGGCCCGGACAGTTCCACGAGCAGTACTTC | NA | TRBV11-3 | NA | TRBJ2-7
CASSLRGSNQPQHF | TGTGCCAGCAGCTTAAGGGGGAGCAATCAGCCCCAGCATTTT | NA | TRBV11-2 | NA | TRBJ1-5
CASRVTGAGELFF | TGTGCCAGCAGGGTGACAGGGGCCGGGGAGCTGTTTTTT | TRBD1 | TRBV12-3/TRBV12-4 | few | TRBJ2-2